This TCR beta chain was sequenced for a study of cytomegalovirus exposure and HLA in healthy donors. The PCR contained 60 Vbeta and 13 Jbeta primers. Profiling relied on immunoSEQ multiplex PCR, and the TCRdb table lists in-frame clones only, not all of them. Of approximately 160,000 clones listed, around 77% are singletons. Study-wide results and limits: Some TCR beta chains (over 150 of them) were listed as cytomegalovirus-associated. Versus the roughly 700-donor mean, an Asian-associated ancestry cluster reportedly showed fewer N-insertions in a later analysis. Productive status was seen about 90% or about 30% of the time for most TCR beta V segments in an earlier analysis.

Germline CDR1 is SNHLY and CDR2 is FYNNEI. The CDR3 runs 13 residues. V was trimmed by 6 bases and J by 4 bases, leaving 11 bases between them. To note about this clone: Its antigen is not identified.

The chain combines TRBV2 with TRBJ2-3, with a possible D match to TRBD1 (6 bases). The sequencing sample was made of PBMCs. The receptor was isolated from a woman under 40 in good health and CMV-seronegative. In DNA form, the CDR3 reads TGTGCCAGCAGGATGGACAGTCCAGATACGCAGTATTTT. It specifies CASRMDSPDTQYF. The full variable domain, completed using reference TRBV2 and TRBJ2-3, is EPEVTQTPSHQVTQMGQEVILRCVPISNHLYFYWYRQILGQKVEFLVSFYNNEISEKSEIFDDQFSVERPDGSNFTLKIRSTKLEDSAMYFCASRMDSPDTQYFGPGTRLTVL.